Only a few counts were recorded for the clone carrying this T cell receptor beta chain. The record originates from a study of CD8+ T cells in alopecia areata. The CDR3 covers 12 residues. V lost 5 bases and J lost 6, with 8 bases in between. In germline, CDR1 is SGHTA, CDR2 FQGNSA. Treatment indicated: oral pan-JAK inhibitor, 5-10 mg twice daily. RNA was isolated and reverse transcribed to cDNA, the sequencing template. TCRdb's table, derived via immunoSEQ multiplex PCR, lists solely in-frame clones and lacks some. This sample has roughly 200,000 clones, with about 53% found just once. The TCR sequence derives from a human donor with alopecia areata. The sample in question was CD8+ T cells sorted from blood, obtained at week 24, from a patient treated with tofacitinib. The chain uses TRBV7-2 and TRBJ2-1; D is ambiguous. CDR3 in DNA: TGTGCCAGCAGCCTGACAATCAATGAGCAGTTCTTC. It encodes CASSLTINEQFF.